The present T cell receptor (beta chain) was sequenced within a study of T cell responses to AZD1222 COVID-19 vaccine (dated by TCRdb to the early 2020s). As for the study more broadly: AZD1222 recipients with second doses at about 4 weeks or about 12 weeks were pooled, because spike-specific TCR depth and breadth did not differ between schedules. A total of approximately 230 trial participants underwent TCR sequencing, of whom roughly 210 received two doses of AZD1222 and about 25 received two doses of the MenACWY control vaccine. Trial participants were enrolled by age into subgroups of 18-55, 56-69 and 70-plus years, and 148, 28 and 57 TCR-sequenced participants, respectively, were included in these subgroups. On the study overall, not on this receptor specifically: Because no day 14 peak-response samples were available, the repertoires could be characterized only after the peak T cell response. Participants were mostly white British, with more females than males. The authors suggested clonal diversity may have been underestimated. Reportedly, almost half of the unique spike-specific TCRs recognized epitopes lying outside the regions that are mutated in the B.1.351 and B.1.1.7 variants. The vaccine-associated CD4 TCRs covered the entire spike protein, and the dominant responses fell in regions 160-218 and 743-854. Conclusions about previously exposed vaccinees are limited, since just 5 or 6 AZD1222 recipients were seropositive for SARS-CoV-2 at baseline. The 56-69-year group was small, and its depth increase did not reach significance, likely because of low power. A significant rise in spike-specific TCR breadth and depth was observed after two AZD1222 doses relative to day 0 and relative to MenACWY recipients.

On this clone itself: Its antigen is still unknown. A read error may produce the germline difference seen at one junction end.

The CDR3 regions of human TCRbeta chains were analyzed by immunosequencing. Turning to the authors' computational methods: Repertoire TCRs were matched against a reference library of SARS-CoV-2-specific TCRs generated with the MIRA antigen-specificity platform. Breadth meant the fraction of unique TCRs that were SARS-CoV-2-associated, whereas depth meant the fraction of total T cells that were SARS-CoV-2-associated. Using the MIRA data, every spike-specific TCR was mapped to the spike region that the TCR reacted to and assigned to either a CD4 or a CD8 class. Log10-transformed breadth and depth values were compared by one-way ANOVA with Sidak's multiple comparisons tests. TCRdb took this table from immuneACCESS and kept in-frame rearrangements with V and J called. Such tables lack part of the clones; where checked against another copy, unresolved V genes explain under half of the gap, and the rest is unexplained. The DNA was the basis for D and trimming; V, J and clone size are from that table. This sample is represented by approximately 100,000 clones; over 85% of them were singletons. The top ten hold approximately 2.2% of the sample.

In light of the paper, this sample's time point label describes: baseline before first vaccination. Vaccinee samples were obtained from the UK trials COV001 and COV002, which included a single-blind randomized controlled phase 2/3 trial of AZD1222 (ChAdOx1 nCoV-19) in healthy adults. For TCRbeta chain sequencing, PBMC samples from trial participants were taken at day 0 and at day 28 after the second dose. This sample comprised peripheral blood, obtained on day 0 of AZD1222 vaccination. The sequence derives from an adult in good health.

The DNA sequence follows: TGTGCCAGCAGCCTCGGGACTAGCGGGAGGGCCTTC. Its translation reads: CASSLGTSGRAF. The rearranged chain carries TRBV7-9 and TRBJ2-7, with 16 bases in between that match TRBD2. From cysteine to phenylalanine, the CDR3 is 12 amino acids long. The only DNA kept is the CDR3, 36 bases in frame from the first base. The germline V gene encodes CDR1 SEHNR and CDR2 FQNEAQ (reference sequence).